A single sample is the source of the 17 T cell receptor beta chains below, sequenced in a study of patients and donors after allogeneic stem cell transplantation (dated by TCRdb to 2018 to 2021). The method behind the library was RT-PCR. The run used a NextSeq 550. The raw public reads went through TCRdb reprocessing: fastp at Q25, MiXCR clone calling, in-frame beta chains kept. Rows are unified per CDR3 protein, each entry keeping the most common DNA and genes. This sample holds approximately 250,000 distinct CDR3 sequences; 12% to 15% were observed only once. The biggest ten clones account for 11% of the sample. The sequenced sample was blood, either unsorted or a sorted T cell fraction (not recorded which). These receptors were collected from a human donor who was either an allogeneic HSCT recipient or a stem cell or donor lymphocyte infusion donor (not recorded which). It is not recorded whose cells these are; they may come from a transplant donor.

This clonotype was recorded at least ten times. V usage is TRBV7-9 and J usage is TRBJ2-3; D is uncertain. Trimming stripped 6 bases from V and 0 bases from J, with 10 bases between. The CDR3 is 14 residues long. The germline gives CDR1 SEHNR, CDR2 FQNEAQ (reference sequence). In nucleotides, the CDR3 is TGTGCCAGCAGGAGGCAGGTTAGCACAGATACGCAGTATTTT. Translated: CASRRQVSTDTQYF. Filled out from reference TRBV7-9 and TRBJ2-3, the complete variable domain reads DTGVSQNPRHKITKRGQNVTFRCDPISEHNRLYWYRQTLGQGPEFLTYFQNEAQLEKSRLLSDRFSAERPKGSFSTLEIQRTEQGDSAMYLCASRRQVSTDTQYFGPGTRLTVL.

The chain combines TRBV19 with TRBJ2-5, with D uncertain. Trimming left V 4 bases short and J 1 base short, with 16 bases between. The germline V gene encodes CDR1 LNHDA and CDR2 SQIVND (reference sequence). CDR3 size: 16 residues. For the CDR3, the DNA is TGTGCCAGTAGTAGTATTGGATCGAGCGTCCAAGAGACCCAGTACTTC. It encodes CASSSIGSSVQETQYF.

This clonotype was counted only a few times. J is TRBJ2-4 and V is TRBV11-3; 8 bases are shared with TRBD2. CDR1 is SGHNT, CDR2 YENEEA, per germline. This CDR3 is built from 14 residues. V trimming: 8 bases; J trimming: 5 bases; junction bases outside the gene matches: 8. Here the CDR3 reads CASGAGRVENIQYF. DNA of the CDR3: TGTGCCAGCGGGGCCGGGAGGGTTGAAAACATTCAGTACTTC.

This clonotype was seen at least ten times. CDR3 sequence: CGFVRANTGELFF. CDR3 in DNA: TGTGGGTTTGTCAGGGCCAACACCGGGGAGCTGTTTTTT. The chain combines TRBV9 with TRBJ2-2; TRBD1 is a possible D gene (5 bases). The CDR3 has 13 residues. The germline V gene encodes CDR1 SGDLS and CDR2 YYNGEE.

V and J are TRBV19 and TRBJ1-6; D remains unclear. Germline CDR1 and CDR2: LNHDA and SQIVND (reference sequence). The V end was cut by 10 bases, the J end by 4 bases, with 14 bases between. The CDR3 extends over 14 amino acids. CDR3 loop: CATKGPGYNSPLHF. The DNA of the CDR3 is TGTGCCACCAAGGGCCCGGGGTATAATTCACCCCTCCACTTT. The whole variable domain, remainder taken from reference TRBV19 and TRBJ1-6, is DGGITQSPKYLFRKEGQNVTLSCEQNLNHDAMYWYRQDPGQGLRLIYYSQIVNDFQKGDIAEGYSVSREKKESFPLTVTSAQKNPTAFYLCATKGPGYNSPLHFGNGTRLTVT.

The chain joins TRBV30 to TRBJ2-1, with no clear D. Trimming left V 2 bases short and J 8 bases short, with 13 bases between. Germline lookup yields CDR1 GTSNPN and CDR2 SVGIG (reference sequence). The CDR3 spans 13 residues. For the CDR3, the DNA is TGTGCCTGGAGTTTGGACCCGTTAGATGAGCAGTTCTTC. Residues: CAWSLDPLDEQFF.

This clonotype was seen only a few times. The chain links TRBV14 to TRBJ2-5; D is unclear. V was clipped by 7 bases and J by 2 bases, with 11 bases between them. The CDR3 extends over 13 amino acids. Looked up from germline, CDR1 is SGHDN and CDR2 is FVKESK. The CDR3 nucleotides are TGTGCCAGCAATAGGCGCCCTCAAGAGACCCAGTACTTC. It yields the protein CASNRRPQETQYF.

This clonotype has more than one count but fewer than ten. The rearrangement joins TRBV30 to TRBJ2-7, with TRBD2 matching over 9 bases. This CDR3 region has 15 residues. Per the germline V gene, CDR1 is GTSNPN and CDR2 is SVGIG (reference sequence). With 3 bases clipped from V and 3 bases from J, the junction kept 9 bases outside the gene matches. Written as DNA, the CDR3 is TGTGCCTGGAGCCTATCGGCTAGCGGGGACTACGAGCAGTACTTC. The encoded protein is CAWSLSASGDYEQYF.

V and J are TRBV5-6 and TRBJ2-1; D is unclear. This CDR3 region has 12 residues. The V and J ends lost 2 bases and 14 bases respectively, with 14 bases between them. Germline V gene lookup returns CDR1 SGHDT and CDR2 YYEEEE. CDR3 in DNA: TGTGCCAGCAGCTTCGCTACGTCTTCGAAGTTCTTC. It codes for CASSFATSSKFF.

J is TRBJ1-4 and V is TRBV7-9, with 7 bases that match TRBD1. This CDR3 is built from 15 residues. Trimming at V came to 5 bases and at J to 6 bases, leaving 9 bases not matched to a gene. Germline V gives CDR1 SEHNR, CDR2 FQNEAQ (reference sequence). CDR3 residues: CASSQPGQLYEKLFF. CDR3 DNA: TGTGCCAGCAGCCAACCGGGACAGCTGTATGAAAAACTGTTTTTT.

This clonotype occurred many times. The chain uses TRBV6-2 or TRBV6-3 and TRBJ1-6, with a tentative D call TRBD1 (5 bases). The CDR3 is 14 residues long. Germline V lookup: CDR1 MNHEY, CDR2 SVGEGT. Trimming removed 2 bases from V and 10 bases from J, with 12 bases in between. The CDR3 sequence: CASSYNPRESPLHF. The CDR3 bases are TGTGCCAGCAGTTACAATCCCAGGGAGTCACCCCTCCACTTT.

A few counts support this clonotype. This chain uses TRBV7-8 with TRBJ1-2, with D perhaps TRBD1 (5 bases). V lost 6 bases, J lost 4 bases, and 12 bases lay in between. CDR1 SGHVS and CDR2 FQNEAQ come from the germline V gene. The CDR3 spans 13 residues. As DNA, the CDR3 is TGTGCCAGCAGTAAGGGACTCTCCTATGGCTACACCTTC. Its protein is CASSKGLSYGYTF.

In this sample, this clonotype turned up a few times. This chain connects TRBV20-1 to TRBJ2-5; D gene unclear. The CDR3 totals 14 residues. Between the trimmed V and J ends, which lost 8 bases and 0 bases, there was a span of 16 bases. The V gene's germline CDR1 is DFQATT and CDR2 SNEGSKA (reference sequence). The CDR3 loop is CSSLATNYQETQYF. The CDR3, as DNA: TGCAGTTCCCTGGCCACAAATTACCAAGAGACCCAGTACTTC.

The chain links TRBV20-1 to TRBJ2-3, with 13 bases fitting TRBD2. Unmatched junction bases numbered 16, after V lost 4 bases and J lost 0 bases. The CDR3 totals 20 residues. Germline V lookup: CDR1 DFQATT, CDR2 SNEGSKA (reference sequence). The CDR3 DNA reads as TGCAGTGCTACCGCTCCGGGACTAGCGGGGCGAACATCTAGCACAGATACGCAGTATTTT. It is translated as CSATAPGLAGRTSSTDTQYF.

This clonotype was detected ten times or more. The J gene is TRBJ1-6, the V gene TRBV14; unclear D gene. Trimming left V 1 base short and J 1 base short, with 11 bases between. The CDR3 contains 17 residues. Germline V gene data show CDR1 as SGHDN and CDR2 as FVKESK. This CDR3 reads CASSQGRRVSYNSPLHF. The CDR3 DNA reads TGTGCCAGCAGCCAAGGAAGAAGGGTGTCCTATAATTCACCCCTCCACTTT.

The table lists this clonotype with a few counts. The genes are TRBV9 and TRBJ2-1, with 10 positions matching TRBD2. The germline gives CDR1 SGDLS, CDR2 YYNGEE. V lost 0 bases and J lost 6; bases outside the gene matches: 6. The CDR3 is made up of 16 amino acids. CDR3 DNA sequence: TGTGCCAGCAGCGTAGCTACTAGCGGGAAGGGCAATGAGCAGTTCTTC. This codes for CASSVATSGKGNEQFF.

This clonotype has only a few counts. This chain links TRBV5-1 with TRBJ2-7; 11 bases are a match to TRBD2. The germline CDR1 and CDR2 sequences are SGHRS and YFSETQ. The CDR3 covers 15 residues. V shed 5 bases, J shed 3 bases, and the junction held 7 bases outside the gene matches. The DNA of the CDR3 is TGCGCCAGCAGGGAGGGACTAGCGGAGATCTACGAGCAGTACTTC. This translates into CASREGLAEIYEQYF. Full variable domain (missing parts from reference TRBV5-1 and TRBJ2-7): KAGVTQTPRYLIKTRGQQVTLSCSPISGHRSVSWYQQTPGQGLQFLFEYFSETQRNKGNFPGRFSGRQFSNSRSEMNVSTLELGDSALYLCASREGLAEIYEQYFGPGTRLTVT.